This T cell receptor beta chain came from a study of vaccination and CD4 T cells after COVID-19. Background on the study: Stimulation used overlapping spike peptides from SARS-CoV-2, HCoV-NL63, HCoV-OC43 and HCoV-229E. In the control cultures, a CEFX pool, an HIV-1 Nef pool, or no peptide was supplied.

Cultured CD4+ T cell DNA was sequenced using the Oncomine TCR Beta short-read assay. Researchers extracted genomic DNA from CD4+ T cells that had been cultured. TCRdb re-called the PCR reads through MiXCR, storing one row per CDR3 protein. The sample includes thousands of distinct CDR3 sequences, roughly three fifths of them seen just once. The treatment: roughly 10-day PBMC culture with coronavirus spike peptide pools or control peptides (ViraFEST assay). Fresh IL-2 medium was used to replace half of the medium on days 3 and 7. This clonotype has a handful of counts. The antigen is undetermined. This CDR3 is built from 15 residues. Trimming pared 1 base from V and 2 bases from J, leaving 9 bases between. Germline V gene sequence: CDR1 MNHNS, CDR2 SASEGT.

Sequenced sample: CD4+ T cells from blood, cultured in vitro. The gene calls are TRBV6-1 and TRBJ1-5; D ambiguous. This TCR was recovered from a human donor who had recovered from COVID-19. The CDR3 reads CASSEGPSGNQPQHF. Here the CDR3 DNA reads TGTGCCAGCAGTGAAGGACCCTCGGGCAATCAGCCCCAGCATTTT.